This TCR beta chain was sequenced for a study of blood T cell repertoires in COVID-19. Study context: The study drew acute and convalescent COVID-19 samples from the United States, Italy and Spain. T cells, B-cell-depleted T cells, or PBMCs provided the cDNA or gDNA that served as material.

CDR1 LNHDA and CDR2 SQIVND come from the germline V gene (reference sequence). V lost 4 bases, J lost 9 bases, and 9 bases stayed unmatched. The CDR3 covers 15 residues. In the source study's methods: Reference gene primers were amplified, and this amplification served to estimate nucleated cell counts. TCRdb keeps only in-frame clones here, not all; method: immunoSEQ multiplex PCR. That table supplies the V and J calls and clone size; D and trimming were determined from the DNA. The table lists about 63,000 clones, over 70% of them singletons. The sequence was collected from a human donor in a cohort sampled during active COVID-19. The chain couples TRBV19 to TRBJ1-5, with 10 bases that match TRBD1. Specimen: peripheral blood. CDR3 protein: CASSSPDRGIRPQHF. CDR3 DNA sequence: TGTGCCAGTAGTAGCCCGGACAGGGGGATCCGGCCCCAGCATTTT.